The entry that follows covers one TCR beta chain sequence. Its antigen target is currently unknown. No much larger clone exists at a distance of one base, and base qualities are not known. The CDR3 regions of human TCRbeta chains were analyzed by immunosequencing. From the authors' description of their analysis: Repertoire TCRs were checked for matches against a reference library of SARS-CoV-2-specific TCRs that had been generated using the MIRA antigen-specificity platform. Breadth was defined as the fraction of unique TCRs that were SARS-CoV-2-associated, and depth was defined as the fraction of total T cells that were SARS-CoV-2-associated. Using the MIRA data, each spike-specific TCR was assigned both to the spike region to which the TCR was reactive and to a CD4 or CD8 class. Log10-transformed breadth and depth values were compared by one-way ANOVA with Sidak's multiple comparisons tests. This immuneACCESS table, as held by TCRdb, lists in-frame sequences with V and J called but not all clones. Of the missing ones, under half trace to an unresolved V gene in checked studies; the others have no known cause. V, J and clone size derive from that table, while D and trimming were established from the DNA sequence. The sample table lists 90,000 to 150,000 clones, roughly 90% of them with a count of one. Approximately 10% of the sample comes from the top ten.

The V and J ends are trimmed by 2 bases and 3 bases, leaving 8 bases between them. From its cysteine to its phenylalanine, the CDR3 spans 14 amino acids. The retained sequence is limited to the CDR3, 42 bases, with the frame set at the first base. From the germline V gene, CDR1 is SGHNT and CDR2 is YENEEA. These data originate in a study of T cell responses to AZD1222 COVID-19 vaccine (dated by TCRdb to the early 2020s). Context from the whole study: AZD1222 recipients given second doses at about 4 weeks or at about 12 weeks were pooled, since spike-specific TCR depth and breadth were not found to differ between the two schedules. TCR sequencing covered over 230 trial participants: some 210 given two doses of AZD1222 and approximately 25 given two doses of MenACWY control vaccine. Trial participants were enrolled by age into subgroups of 18-55, 56-69 and 70-plus years, and roughly 160, 29 and 62 TCR-sequenced participants, respectively, were included in these subgroups.

What the authors observed across the whole study: Because no day 14 peak-response samples were available, repertoires were characterized only after the peak T cell response. The vaccine-associated CD4 TCRs covered the entire spike protein, and the dominant responses fell in regions 160-218 and 743-854. The 56-69-year group was small, and its depth increase did not reach significance, likely because of low power. After two AZD1222 doses, both the breadth and the depth of spike-specific TCRs were significantly higher than at day 0 and than in MenACWY recipients. Most participants were white British and females outnumbered males, and the authors suggested that clonal diversity may have been underestimated. Conclusions about previously exposed vaccinees are limited because only six or seven AZD1222 recipients were SARS-CoV-2 seropositive at baseline. Nearly half of unique spike-specific TCRs reportedly recognized epitopes outside regions mutated in the B.1.351 and B.1.1.7 variants.

The sample's time point, from its label and the paper: baseline before first vaccination. Samples from vaccinated people were obtained from the UK trials COV001 and COV002, which included a single-blind randomized controlled phase 2/3 trial of AZD1222 (ChAdOx1 nCoV-19) in healthy adults. For TCRbeta chain sequencing, PBMC samples were collected from trial participants at day 0 and at day 28 after the second dose. The sequenced sample was peripheral blood, obtained on day 0 of AZD1222 vaccination. The sequence was collected from an adult in good health. The chain joins TRBV11-3 to TRBJ1-5; tentative D gene TRBD1, with 5 bases matching. The CDR3 in this case is CASSLSGTNQPQHF. The nucleotides are TGTGCCAGCAGCTTATCAGGGACCAATCAGCCCCAGCATTTT.